This section outlines one T cell receptor (beta chain) sequence together with its context. The antigen this receptor binds is unknown. Reading from cysteine to phenylalanine, the CDR3 counts 12 amino acids. Nucleotide data are not available. From the germline V gene (reference sequence), CDR1 is LNHDA and CDR2 is SQIVND. The data derive from a study of monozygotic twins with inflammatory bowel disease (dated by TCRdb to about 2019). About the study as a whole: A total of around 30 monozygotic twin pairs were included in the full study, comprising nine German pairs (four IBD-concordant, five IBD-discordant) and 19 IBD-discordant Danish pairs. Within discordant pairs, disease-associated traits were sought mainly by comparing IBD patients with their genetically identical healthy co-twins. Each individual had, on average, about 151 000 unique TCRalpha sequences and 181 000 unique TCRbeta sequences available for analysis. Points the paper makes about the study in general: The results gave no support for a single strong signal or clonotype linked to IBD. No difference in repertoire similarity was observed between concordant and discordant twins, possibly owing to limited statistical power. IBD patients had lower TCRbeta repertoire diversity, measured by the inverse Simpson index, than their healthy co-twins. IBD patients shared fewer clonotypes with other individuals than healthy twins did, most markedly in patients showing signs of disease activity. Because patients were on differing immunosuppressive treatments, the repertoires may have picked up extra background noise and inter-individual variability. The analysis was unable to tell apart different T cell subtypes.

From each donor, a roughly 2.5 ml peripheral blood sample was collected into PAXgene tubes and stored at -80 degrees C. Without any T cell sorting, total RNA was extracted from whole blood using the PAXgene blood miRNA kit on an automated QIAcube. Peripheral blood from monozygotic twin pairs who were concordant or discordant for inflammatory bowel disease underwent deep TCRalpha and TCRbeta repertoire profiling using unique molecular barcoding. Smoking habits were recorded for all twin pairs, and each individual was classified as a current, former or never smoker. The method behind the library was 5' RACE. The input for every TCR library was around 3,800 ng of total RNA. For each sample, cDNA synthesis with SMARTScribe reverse transcriptase was split into eight separate reactions. Unique molecular identifiers containing a 6-nucleotide sample barcode were introduced through template switching during cDNA synthesis. TCRalpha and TCRbeta cDNA was amplified in two nested PCRs of around 15 and 9 cycles, and bead purification was carried out after each PCR. Before amplification, cDNA was treated with uracil DNA-glycosylase and purified using the QIAquick PCR purification kit. The second PCR was the step at which Illumina TruSeq-compatible adapters and sample-specific barcodes were added. Library quality and concentration were assessed using TapeStation and Qubit, and about 5 ng of each library was pooled. The pooled libraries were sequenced with 2 x 100 bp reads and custom sequencing primers on an Illumina HiSeq2500 single-index Rapid Run. In the original analysis: MiGEC version 1.2.6 was used for UMI-based consensus assembly to correct PCR and sequencing errors. MiXCR version 2.1.1 was used for V(D)J alignment, clonotype assembly and CDR3 extraction. Normalisation of gene usage, clonotype sharing and MAIT/NKT TCR abundance was achieved by analysing the top 1000, 10 000 and 20 000 clonotypes per sample. Diversity was computed as the inverse Simpson index with the vegan R package after downsampling to 27 000 UMIs. Statistical testing used paired Mann-Whitney U tests on the discordant twin pairs and applied Benjamini-Hochberg correction for multiple testing. TCRdb reprocessed the reads, and each CDR3 protein sequence is entered once, without DNA. The V and J calls shown here were made by TCRdb, not taken from the authors' results. In this sample's table one finds 440,000 or so distinct CDR3 sequences. 2% to 2.5% of the sample lies in the top ten.

The sequence came from a human donor with ulcerative colitis or Crohn's disease, or a healthy co-twin of an affected twin (not recorded which). In this chain, TRBV19 is recombined with TRBJ2-7; TCRdb calls TRBD1, which cannot be checked without DNA. Sequencing input: blood. The CDR3 reads CASGHNFYEQYF.